This TCR beta chain appears in the sequencing data of a study of human T cells and chemical hapten exposure. As the library was built, unique molecular identifiers were attached to individual cDNA molecules. From the RACE reads, TCRdb called clonotypes with MiXCR, one entry per CDR3 protein. This sample carries 65,000 to 85,000 distinct CDR3 sequences, about 10% of them seen once, and the ten largest clones take roughly 3.6%. As to time point: patch test 1, 2 weeks after DPC sensitization. Treatment meaning: therapeutic diphenylcyclopropenone sensitization with weekly scalp DPC. Donors were 18 to 70-year-old alopecia patients suitable for DPC. V shed 7 bases and J shed 9 bases, with 16 bases lying between them. There are 13 residues in the CDR3. The V gene's germline CDR1 is SNHLY and CDR2 FYNNEI. This clonotype was seen ten or more times.

The material was whole blood, obtained in connection with sensitization to the hapten diphenylcyclopropenone (DPC). This clonotype originated in a woman in her fifties or sixties with alopecia areata. Some clones in this sample may be carry-over from other donors' samples. The chain links TRBV2 to TRBJ2-1; D uncertain. CDR3 coding DNA: TGTGCCAGCAAGGTGGGCGATTCGGGTGAGCAGTTCTTC. Amino acids: CASKVGDSGEQFF.